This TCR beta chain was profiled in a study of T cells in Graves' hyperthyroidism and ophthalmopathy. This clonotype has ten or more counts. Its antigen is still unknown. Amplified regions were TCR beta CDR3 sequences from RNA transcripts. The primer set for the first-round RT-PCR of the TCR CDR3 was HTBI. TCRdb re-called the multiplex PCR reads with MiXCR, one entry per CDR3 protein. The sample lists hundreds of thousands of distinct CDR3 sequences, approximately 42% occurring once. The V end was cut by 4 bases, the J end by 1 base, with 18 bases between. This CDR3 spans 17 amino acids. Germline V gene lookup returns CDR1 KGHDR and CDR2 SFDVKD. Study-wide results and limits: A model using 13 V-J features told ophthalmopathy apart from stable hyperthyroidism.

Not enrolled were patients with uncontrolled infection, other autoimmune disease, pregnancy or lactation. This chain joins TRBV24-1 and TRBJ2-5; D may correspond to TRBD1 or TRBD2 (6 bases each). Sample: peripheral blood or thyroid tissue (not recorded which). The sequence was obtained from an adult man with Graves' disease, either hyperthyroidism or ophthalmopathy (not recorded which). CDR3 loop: CATSDTQQGGSQETQYF. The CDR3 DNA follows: TGTGCCACCAGTGACACACAACAGGGAGGTTCCCAAGAGACCCAGTACTTC.